Listed here are 4 T cell receptor beta chains from one sample, sequenced in a study of T cells after yellow fever vaccination. TCRdb called the 5' RACE reads again in MiXCR, with one record for every CDR3 protein. The top ten hold roughly 19% of the sample, which has around 300,000 distinct CDR3 sequences, around 4.3% seen once. The source material was PBMCs, sampled 15 days after the yellow fever booster vaccination. The receptors come from a young man who received the YFV17D yellow fever vaccine.

This clonotype has only a few counts. The rearrangement joins TRBV7-2 to TRBJ2-7, with D hard to call. Trimming took off 2 bases at V and 0 bases at J, with 8 bases between the two ends. The germline CDR1 and CDR2 sequences are SGHTA and FQGNSA. The CDR3 sequence is 14 residues long. The CDR3 DNA follows: TGTGCCAGCAGCTTAACAGCCGACTCCTACGAGCAGTACTTC. This sequence encodes CASSLTADSYEQYF. The variable domain in full, completed from reference TRBV7-2 and TRBJ2-7, reads GAGVSQSPSNKVTEKGKDVELRCDPISGHTALYWYRQSLGQGLEFLIYFQGNSAPDKSGLPSDRFSAERTGGSVSTLTIQRTQQEDSAVYLCASSLTADSYEQYFGPGTRLTVT.

The chain links TRBV4-1 to TRBJ2-1; 8 positions agree with TRBD2. This CDR3 spans 15 amino acids. CDR1 MGHRA and CDR2 YSYEKL come from the germline V gene. After removal of 8 bases from V and 5 bases from J, the junction contained 11 bases not matched to a gene. The CDR3: CASLRGGGLDNEQFF. Here the CDR3 DNA reads TGCGCCAGCCTACGGGGGGGGGGCCTCGACAATGAGCAGTTCTTC.

This clonotype was found a few times. The chain joins TRBV7-9 to TRBJ2-2; 8 nucleotides line up with TRBD1. The CDR3 is 14 residues long. V lost 7 bases to trimming and J lost 7 bases; unmatched junction nucleotides: 8. Germline loops: CDR1 SEHNR, CDR2 FQNEAQ (reference sequence). The CDR3 loop is CASTPDRVHGELFF. The CDR3 DNA follows: TGTGCCAGCACCCCGGACAGGGTTCACGGGGAGCTGTTTTTT.

The rearrangement links TRBV6-1 to TRBJ2-7, with 11 bases matching TRBD2. CDR1 and CDR2 from the germline V gene are MNHNS and SASEGT. There are 17 residues in the CDR3. V lost 3 bases and J lost 0; bases outside the gene matches: 7. The CDR3 loop reads CASSERTSGSISYEQYV. The CDR3 nucleotides read TGTGCCAGCAGTGAGAGGACTAGCGGGTCCATCTCCTACGAGCAGTACGTC.